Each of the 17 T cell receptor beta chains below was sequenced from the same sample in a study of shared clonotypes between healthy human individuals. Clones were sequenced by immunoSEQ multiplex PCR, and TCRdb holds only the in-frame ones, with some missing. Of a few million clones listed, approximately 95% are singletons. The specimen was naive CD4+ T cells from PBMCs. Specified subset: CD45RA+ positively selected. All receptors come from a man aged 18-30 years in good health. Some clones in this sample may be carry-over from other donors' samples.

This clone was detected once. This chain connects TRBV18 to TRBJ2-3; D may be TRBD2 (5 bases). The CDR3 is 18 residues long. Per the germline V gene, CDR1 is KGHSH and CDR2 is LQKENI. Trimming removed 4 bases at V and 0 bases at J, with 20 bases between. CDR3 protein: CASSQTMTGSPSTDTQYF. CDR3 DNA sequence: TGTGCCAGCTCACAAACTATGACGGGGTCCCCTAGCACAGATACGCAGTATTTT.

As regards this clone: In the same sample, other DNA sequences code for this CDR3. DNA for the CDR3: TGCGCCAGCAGCTTGACCAGTAACACCGGGGAGCTGTTTTTT. It codes for CASSLTSNTGELFF. The chain employs TRBV5-1 and TRBJ2-2; D is uncertain. The ends were cut back, 1 base at V and 2 bases at J, with 6 bases in the middle. This CDR3 has 14 residues. The V gene's germline CDR1 is SGHRS and CDR2 YFSETQ.

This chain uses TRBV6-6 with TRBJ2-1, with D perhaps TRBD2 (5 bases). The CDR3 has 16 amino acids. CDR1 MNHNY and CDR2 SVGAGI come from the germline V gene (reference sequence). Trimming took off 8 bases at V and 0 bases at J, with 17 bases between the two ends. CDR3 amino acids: CASGAGRLSSYNEQFF. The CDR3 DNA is TGTGCCAGCGGTGCGGGTCGCCTATCCTCCTACAATGAGCAGTTCTTC.

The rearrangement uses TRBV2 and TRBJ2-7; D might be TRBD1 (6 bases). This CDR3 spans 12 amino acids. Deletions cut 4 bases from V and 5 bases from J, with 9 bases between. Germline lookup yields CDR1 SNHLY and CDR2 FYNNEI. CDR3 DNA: TGTGCCAGCAGTGGGGACATAAACGAGCAGTACTTC. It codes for CASSGDINEQYF.

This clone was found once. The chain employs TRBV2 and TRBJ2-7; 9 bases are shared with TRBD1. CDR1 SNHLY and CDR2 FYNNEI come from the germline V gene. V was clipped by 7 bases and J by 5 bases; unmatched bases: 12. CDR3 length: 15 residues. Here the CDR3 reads CASKFGTGLSDEQYF. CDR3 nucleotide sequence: TGTGCCAGCAAGTTCGGGACAGGGCTCTCTGACGAGCAGTACTTC.

The CDR3 DNA reads as TGTGCCTGGGGCACGGGCCGCAGTGAGCAGTTCTTC. It encodes CAWGTGRSEQFF. The J gene is TRBJ2-1, the V gene TRBV30; no clear D. Per the germline V gene, CDR1 is GTSNPN and CDR2 is SVGIG (reference sequence). This CDR3 is 12 amino acids long. V was shortened by 5 bases and J by 9 bases, with 14 bases between the two germline ends.

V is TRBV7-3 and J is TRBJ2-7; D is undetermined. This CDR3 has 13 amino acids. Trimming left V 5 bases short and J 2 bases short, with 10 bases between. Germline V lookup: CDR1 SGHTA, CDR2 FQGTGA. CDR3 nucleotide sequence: TGTGCCAGCAGCAACGGAGAAGCCTACGAGCAGTACTTC. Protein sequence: CASSNGEAYEQYF.

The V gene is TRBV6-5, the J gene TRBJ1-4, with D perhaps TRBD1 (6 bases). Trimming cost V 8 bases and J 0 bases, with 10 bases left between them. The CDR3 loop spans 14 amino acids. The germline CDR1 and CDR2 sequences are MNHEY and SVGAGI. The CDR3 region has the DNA TGTGCCAGCGCTAGGACAGCAACTAATGAAAAACTGTTTTTT. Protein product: CASARTATNEKLFF.

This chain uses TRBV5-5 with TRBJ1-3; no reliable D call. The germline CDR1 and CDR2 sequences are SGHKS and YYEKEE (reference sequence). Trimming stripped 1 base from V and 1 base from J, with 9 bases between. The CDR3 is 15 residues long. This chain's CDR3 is CASSLSPNSGNTIYF. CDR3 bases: TGTGCCAGCAGCTTGTCTCCTAATTCTGGAAACACCATATATTTT.

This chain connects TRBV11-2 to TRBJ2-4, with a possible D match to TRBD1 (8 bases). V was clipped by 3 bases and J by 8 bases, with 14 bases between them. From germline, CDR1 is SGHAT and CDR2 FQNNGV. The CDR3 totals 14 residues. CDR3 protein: CASSFPQGGHIQYF. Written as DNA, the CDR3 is TGTGCCAGCAGCTTCCCACAGGGGGGGCACATTCAGTACTTC.

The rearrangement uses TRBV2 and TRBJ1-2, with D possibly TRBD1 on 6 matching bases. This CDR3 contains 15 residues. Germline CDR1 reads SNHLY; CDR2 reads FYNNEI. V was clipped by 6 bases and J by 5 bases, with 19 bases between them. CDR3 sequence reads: CASRRGLEPKYGYTF. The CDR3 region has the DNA TGTGCCAGCAGGAGGGGGTTGGAGCCAAAATATGGCTACACCTTC.

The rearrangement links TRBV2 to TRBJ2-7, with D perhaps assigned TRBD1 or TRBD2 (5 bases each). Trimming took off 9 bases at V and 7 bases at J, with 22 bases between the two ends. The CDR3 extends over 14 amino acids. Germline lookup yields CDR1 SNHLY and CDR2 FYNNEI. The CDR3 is CARGSGTPVGEQYF. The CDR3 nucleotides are TGTGCCAGGGGGTCTGGGACCCCCGTTGGGGAGCAGTACTTC.

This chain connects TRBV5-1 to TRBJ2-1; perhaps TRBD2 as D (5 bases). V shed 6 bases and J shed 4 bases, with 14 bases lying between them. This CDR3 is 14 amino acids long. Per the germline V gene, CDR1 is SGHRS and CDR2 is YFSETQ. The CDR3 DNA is TGCGCCAGCAATCGAGGGTCTAGATACAATGAGCAGTTCTTC. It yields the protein CASNRGSRYNEQFF.

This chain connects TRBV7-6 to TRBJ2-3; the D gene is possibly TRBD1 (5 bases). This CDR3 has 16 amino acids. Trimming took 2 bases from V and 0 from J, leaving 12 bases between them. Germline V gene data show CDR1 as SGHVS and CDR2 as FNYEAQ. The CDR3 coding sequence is TGTGCCAGCAGCTTATTATCAGGGTTTAGCACAGATACGCAGTATTTT. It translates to CASSLLSGFSTDTQYF.

The CDR3 loop reads CASSLLRTYEQYF. As DNA, the CDR3 is TGTGCCAGCAGCTTGCTACGTACCTACGAGCAGTACTTC. J is TRBJ2-7 and V is TRBV5-6; D ambiguous. V was clipped by 1 base and J by 2 bases, with 7 bases between them. This CDR3 has 13 residues. The germline CDR1 and CDR2 sequences are SGHDT and YYEEEE.

The CDR3 bases are TGCGCCAGCTTCTCACAGGGTTTGAACACTGAAGCTTTCTTT. It codes for CASFSQGLNTEAFF. This chain joins TRBV23-1 and TRBJ1-1, with a tentative D call TRBD1 (6 bases). TRBV23-1 is treated as an ORF (open reading frame) with a function not yet certain. With 8 bases removed from V and 0 bases from J, the gap between germline ends came to 13 bases. The CDR3 loop spans 14 amino acids.

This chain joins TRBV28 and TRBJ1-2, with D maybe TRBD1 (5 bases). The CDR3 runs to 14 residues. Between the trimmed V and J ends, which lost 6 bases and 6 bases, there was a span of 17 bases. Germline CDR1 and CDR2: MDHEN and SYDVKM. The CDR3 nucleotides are TGTGCCAGCAGCGGCGGGACTCTTTTCAATGGCTACACCTTC. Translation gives CASSGGTLFNGYTF.